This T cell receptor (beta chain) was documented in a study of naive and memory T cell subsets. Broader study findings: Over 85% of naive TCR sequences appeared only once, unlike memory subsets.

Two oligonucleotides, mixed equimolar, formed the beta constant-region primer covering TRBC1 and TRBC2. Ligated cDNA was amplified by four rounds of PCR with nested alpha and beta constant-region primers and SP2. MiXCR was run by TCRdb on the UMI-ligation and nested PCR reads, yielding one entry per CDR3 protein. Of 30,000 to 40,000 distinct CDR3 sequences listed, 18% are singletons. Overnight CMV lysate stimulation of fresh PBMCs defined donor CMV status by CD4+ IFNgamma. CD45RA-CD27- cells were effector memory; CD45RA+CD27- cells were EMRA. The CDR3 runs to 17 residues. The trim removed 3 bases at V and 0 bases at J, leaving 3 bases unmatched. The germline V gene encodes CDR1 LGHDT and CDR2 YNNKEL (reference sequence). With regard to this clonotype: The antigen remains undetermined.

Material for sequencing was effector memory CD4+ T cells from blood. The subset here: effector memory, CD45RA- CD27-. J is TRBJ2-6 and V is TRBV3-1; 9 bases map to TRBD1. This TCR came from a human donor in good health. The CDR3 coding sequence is TGTGCCAGCAGCCACGGGGACAGGGTCTCTGGGGCCAACGTCCTGACTTTC. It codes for CASSHGDRVSGANVLTF.